This entry lists 21 T cell receptor beta chains sequenced from one sample in a study of OX40 agonist ivuxolimab in advanced cancers. This table comes from immunoSEQ multiplex PCR, and its TCRdb copy is limited to in-frame clones, with some not included. The table includes around 80,000 clones, more than 90% detected once. Specimen: CD4+ or CD8+ T cells sorted from blood, collected in a trial of the OX40 agonist ivuxolimab. The origin of the receptors is an adult with an advanced solid tumor such as melanoma, head and neck, liver or kidney cancer.

This chain connects TRBV6-1 to TRBJ1-1, with unresolved D. Germline V lookup: CDR1 MNHNS, CDR2 SASEGT. The CDR3 sequence is 11 residues long. V was trimmed by 3 bases and J by 11 bases, leaving 10 bases between them. The CDR3 spells CASSEVGIAFF. In DNA form, the CDR3 reads TGTGCCAGCAGTGAGGTGGGGATCGCTTTCTTT.

The chain carries TRBV7-9 and TRBJ2-7; D may be TRBD1 (6 bases). Germline loops: CDR1 SEHNR, CDR2 FQNEAQ (reference sequence). The length of the CDR3 is 15 residues. V was trimmed by 1 base and J by 4 bases, leaving 14 bases between them. The CDR3 loop reads CASSLGTANLYEQYF. CDR3 nucleotides: TGTGCCAGCAGCTTAGGGACAGCGAACCTATACGAGCAGTACTTC. The complete variable domain, with remaining parts taken from reference TRBV7-9 and TRBJ2-7, reads DTGVSQNPRHKITKRGQNVTFRCDPISEHNRLYWYRQTLGQGPEFLTYFQNEAQLEKSRLLSDRFSAERPKGSFSTLEIQRTEQGDSAMYLCASSLGTANLYEQYFGPGTRLTVT.

The rearrangement uses TRBV5-4 and TRBJ1-1; D unclear. The CDR3 totals 15 residues. Per germline, CDR1 SGHNT and CDR2 YYREEE (reference sequence). The germline V and J ends were trimmed by 4 bases and 2 bases, with 15 bases remaining between them. Here the CDR3 DNA reads TGTGCCAGCAGCCAGGACCTTAAGAGTAACACTGAAGCTTTCTTT. It translates to CASSQDLKSNTEAFF.

Here the CDR3 DNA reads TGTGCCACCCGGGGACAGGGAAGCTCCTACGAGCAGTACTTC. As protein: CATRGQGSSYEQYF. The rearrangement uses TRBV6-5 and TRBJ2-7, with 9 bases identical to TRBD1. Losses at the gene ends were 10 bases for V and 0 bases for J; bases not matched to a gene: 7. Looked up from germline, CDR1 is MNHEY and CDR2 is SVGAGI. This CDR3 contains 14 residues.

This chain links TRBV6-5 with TRBJ1-2; D remains ambiguous. Germline CDR1 and CDR2: MNHEY and SVGAGI. Trimming took 0 bases from V and 1 from J, leaving 9 bases between them. CDR3 size: 15 residues. Here the CDR3 reads CASSYSRAVNYGYTF. The CDR3 nucleotides read TGTGCCAGCAGTTACTCGAGAGCTGTTAACTATGGCTACACCTTC.

The chain links TRBV9 to TRBJ2-3, with 14 bases fitting TRBD2. This CDR3 spans 18 amino acids. Germline V gene data show CDR1 as SGDLS and CDR2 as YYNGEE. Trimming took 3 bases from V and 0 from J; bases not matched to a gene: 6. CDR3 sequence reads: CASSEGTSGGPSTDTQYF. Here the CDR3 DNA reads TGTGCCAGCAGCGAGGGGACTAGCGGGGGCCCTAGCACAGATACGCAGTATTTT.

The gene calls are TRBV28 and TRBJ2-2, with D unresolved. The V end was cut by 2 bases, the J end by 7 bases, with 11 bases between. The CDR3 length is 14 residues. Germline CDR1 is MDHEN and CDR2 is SYDVKM. The DNA of the CDR3 is TGTGCCAGCAGTTTAATCGGTTTAGGCGGGGAGCTGTTTTTT. Encoded protein: CASSLIGLGGELFF.

The chain joins TRBV30 to TRBJ1-1; D not resolved. The CDR3 totals 13 residues. V was clipped by 6 bases and J by 1 base, with 12 bases between them. The V gene's germline CDR1 is GTSNPN and CDR2 SVGIG (reference sequence). The CDR3 protein is CACTQNTNTEAFF. The CDR3 bases are TGTGCCTGTACACAGAATACGAACACTGAAGCTTTCTTT. Full variable domain (remainder filled in from reference TRBV30 and TRBJ1-1): SQTIHQWPATLVQPVGSPLSLECTVEGTSNPNLYWYRQAAGRGLQLLFYSVGIGQISSEVPQNLSASRPQDRQFILSSKKLLLSDSGFYLCACTQNTNTEAFFGQGTRLTVV.

This sequence joins TRBV30 and TRBJ2-5, with 7 bases that match TRBD2. The CDR3 sequence is 13 residues long. Trimming took 1 base from V and 5 from J; bases not matched to a gene: 4. Looked up from germline, CDR1 is GTSNPN and CDR2 is SVGIG (reference sequence). CDR3 protein: CAWSGEGWETQYF. DNA of the CDR3: TGTGCCTGGAGTGGGGAGGGGTGGGAGACCCAGTACTTC.

The chain uses TRBV15 and TRBJ2-5; D may be TRBD1 (6 bases). The ends were cut back, 0 bases at V and 4 bases at J, with 12 bases in the middle. The CDR3 loop spans 15 amino acids. Germline V lookup: CDR1 LNHNV, CDR2 YYDKDF (reference sequence). The CDR3 is CATSRDGGGLETQYF. In DNA, the CDR3 is TGTGCCACCAGCAGAGATGGGGGCGGTCTAGAGACCCAGTACTTC.

This chain uses TRBV11-2 with TRBJ1-1, with D possibly being TRBD1 (5 bases). Trimming removed 5 bases at V and 5 bases at J, with 15 bases between. The CDR3 contains 14 residues. Germline lookup yields CDR1 SGHAT and CDR2 FQNNGV. The CDR3 DNA follows: TGTGCCAGCAGCACCCGATCGGGGGGGACTGAAGCTTTCTTT. Translation gives CASSTRSGGTEAFF.

This sequence joins TRBV29-1 and TRBJ2-6; D not resolved. Germline-derived CDR1 and CDR2 are SQVTM and ANQGSEA. Between the trimmed V and J ends, which lost 2 bases and 2 bases, there was a span of 13 bases. The CDR3 covers 16 residues. The CDR3 nucleotides are TGCAGCGTTGAAAGTGTAGGACCTCCTGGGGCCAACGTCCTGACTTTC. It translates to CSVESVGPPGANVLTF.

The V and J genes are TRBV5-1 and TRBJ2-5, with D uncertain. The germline V gene encodes CDR1 SGHRS and CDR2 YFSETQ. The CDR3 runs to 12 residues. V lost 0 bases, J lost 1 base, and 1 base lay in between. The CDR3 loop is CASSLAQETQYF. In DNA, the CDR3 is TGCGCCAGCAGCTTGGCCCAAGAGACCCAGTACTTC. Full variable domain (missing parts from reference TRBV5-1 and TRBJ2-5): KAGVTQTPRYLIKTRGQQVTLSCSPISGHRSVSWYQQTPGQGLQFLFEYFSETQRNKGNFPGRFSGRQFSNSRSEMNVSTLELGDSALYLCASSLAQETQYFGPGTRLLVL.

CDR3 amino acids: CAISRGSGAQETQYF. The DNA for the CDR3 is TGTGCCATCAGTCGCGGTAGCGGGGCTCAAGAGACCCAGTACTTC. The V and J genes are TRBV10-3 and TRBJ2-5; 8 bases are shared with TRBD2. There are 15 residues in the CDR3. J lost 2 bases, V lost 5 bases, and 7 bases had no gene match. In germline, CDR1 is ENHRY, CDR2 SYGVKD.

The chain couples TRBV13 to TRBJ2-3; no definite D call. Trimming took 4 bases from V and 0 from J, leaving 14 bases between them. The length of the CDR3 is 16 residues. CDR1 and CDR2 (germline): PRHDT, FYEKMQ (reference sequence). CDR3 protein: CASSSRQLASTDTQYF. In DNA, the CDR3 is TGTGCCAGCAGCTCTCGACAATTAGCTAGCACAGATACGCAGTATTTT.

The V and J genes are TRBV18 and TRBJ2-1; D remains unclear. There are 11 residues in the CDR3. Germline CDR1 KGHSH, CDR2 LQKENI. Deletions cut 3 bases from V and 9 bases from J, with 6 bases between. In DNA, the CDR3 is TGTGCCAGCTCACCGGCGTCTGAGCAGTTCTTC. It specifies CASSPASEQFF.

The chain employs TRBV6-1 and TRBJ2-5; 11 bases fit TRBD2. This CDR3 region has 15 residues. The germline CDR1 and CDR2 sequences are MNHNS and SASEGT. J was trimmed by 4 bases and V by 5 bases; bases with no gene match: 6. DNA of the CDR3: TGTGCCAGCAGTTTTAGCGGGGGGGCAGGAGAGACCCAGTACTTC. Translating it yields CASSFSGGAGETQYF.

In this sample, this clone turned up once. V and J are TRBV7-2 and TRBJ2-5; D not certain. V lost 1 base, J lost 5 bases, and 14 bases lay in between. The CDR3 has 15 amino acids. Per the germline V gene, CDR1 is SGHTA and CDR2 is FQGNSA. The CDR3 DNA reads as TGTGCCAGCAGCTTAGATGGCGGCATCTGGGAGACCCAGTACTTC. Translating it yields CASSLDGGIWETQYF.

The chain employs TRBV29-1 and TRBJ2-1; D remains ambiguous. V shed 5 bases and J shed 2 bases, with 19 bases lying between them. Germline CDR1 reads SQVTM; CDR2 reads ANQGSEA. This CDR3 has 16 amino acids. The CDR3 protein is CSVLPSEVETYNEQFF. The CDR3 DNA reads as TGCAGCGTTCTCCCTTCCGAGGTAGAGACCTACAATGAGCAGTTCTTC.

The V call is TRBV7-6, the J call TRBJ1-6, with no clear D. The CDR3 runs 14 residues. Trimming cost V 8 bases and J 7 bases, with 15 bases left between them. CDR1 SGHVS and CDR2 FNYEAQ come from the germline V gene. The CDR3 protein is CASPSGRVNSPLHF. Written as DNA, the CDR3 is TGTGCCAGCCCCTCCGGGCGGGTGAATTCACCCCTCCACTTT.

This rearrangement joins TRBV9 to TRBJ2-3; TRBD1 aligns across 9 bases. There are 15 residues in the CDR3. J gave up 7 bases and V 0 bases, and 6 bases lay outside the gene matches. The germline V gene encodes CDR1 SGDLS and CDR2 YYNGEE. The CDR3 DNA is TGTGCCAGCAGCGTAGACGGGACAGGGCAAAATACGCAGTATTTT. The encoded protein is CASSVDGTGQNTQYF.